The entry below gives a single T cell receptor (beta chain) sequence along with its context. The antigen remains unidentified. CDR1 and CDR2 (germline): MGHDK, SYGVNS. V dropped 5 bases and J dropped 4; count of bases not matched to a gene: 7. This CDR3 has 16 residues. The entry originates in a study of cytomegalovirus exposure and HLA in healthy donors. Notes on the study in general: Clusters of TCRs from the first cohort tended to co-occur in the 130 or so validation repertoires (as a later analysis found). Some TCR beta chains (164 of them) were listed as cytomegalovirus-associated. Per published reports, the classifier diagnosed cytomegalovirus status with high specificity and sensitivity.

Some clones are missing from TCRdb's copy, which holds only in-frame ones; the method was immunoSEQ multiplex PCR. Among about 150,000 clones, about 94% were seen once, and the ten largest hold around 1.9%. The donors were in the 120-subject validation cohort, distinct from the approximately 670-subject first cohort. This chain uses TRBV25-1 with TRBJ2-2, with 10 bases identical to TRBD1. Material for sequencing was PBMCs. The clonotype originates from a man aged 18 to 35 in good health and CMV-seropositive. The CDR3 loop reads CASSRQGASITGELFF. The CDR3 DNA follows: TGTGCCAGCAGTAGACAGGGGGCGAGTATCACCGGGGAGCTGTTTTTT.